The clone carrying this TCR beta chain was observed at least ten times. The antigen is undetermined. The read gets to within 3 residues of the CDR3 end, and the germline J gene fills in the rest. The data are from a study of T cell clonality in common variable immunodeficiency. Broader study findings: Patient heterogeneity in the CVID cohort limited correlations between repertoire features and clinical complications.

CDR3 length: 15 amino acids. V gave up 1 base and J gave up 3 bases; unmatched junction bases: 7. Looked up from germline, CDR1 is SQVTM and CDR2 is ANQGSEA. Most patients and controls had Caucasian heritage. Blood samples were heparinized, about 4.5 to 8 ml per donor. Equal genomic DNA amounts from CVID and control samples were sequenced. Measured with immunoSEQ multiplex PCR; TCRdb has only the in-frame clones, and not every one. The sample shows about 81,000 clones, none of them appearing just once. V gene TRBV29-1 combines with J gene TRBJ2-7; 9 bases align to TRBD1. The sample taken for sequencing was peripheral blood mononuclear cells. The sequence derives from a person aged 18 to 75 in good health. The CDR3 is CSVEVGQGPFYEQYF. The covered CDR3 bases are TGCAGCGTTGAAGTGGGACAGGGACCTTTCTACGAG.